This T cell receptor beta chain was recorded in a study of T-cell memory formation after mild COVID-19. Whole-study findings and limits: Day 15 to 85 contracting clones showed balanced CD4/CD8; day 15 to 37 expanders favored CD4+.

CDR3 size: 13 residues. V shed 4 bases and J 8 bases; nucleotides not matched to a gene: 6. Per germline, CDR1 SGHDT and CDR2 YYEEEE. Regarding this clonotype: No antigen is known for it.

TCRdb re-derived calls from the 5' RACE reads in MiXCR, one entry per CDR3 protein. Among some 340,000 distinct CDR3 sequences, 10% to 15% were seen once, and the ten largest hold 20% to 25%. The source is a man between 18 and 29 years old who had mild COVID-19 (a few samples of this study predate the infection). Cell type and time point are not known. The sequenced sample consisted of PBMCs or a T cell subset sorted from them (not recorded which). The chain uses TRBV5-6 and TRBJ1-2; TRBD1 agrees at 9 bases. The CDR3 bases are TGTGCCAGCAGCACTGCGGGGACAGGGGGCTACACCTTC. Protein product: CASSTAGTGGYTF.